This entry describes one TCR beta chain. What antigen it recognizes has not been identified. The sample holds no much larger clone one base away, and base qualities are not on file. This record belongs to a study of blood T cell repertoires in COVID-19 (dated by TCRdb to 2020 to 2022). Regarding the complete study: Collaborator samples came from the United States, Italy and Spain and covered acute and convalescent phases of COVID-19. A de-identified subject ID, COVID-19 status, age in years and sex were almost always included in the sample metadata. Where available, HLA class I and class II types were obtained from metadata supplied by the sample provider rather than from assay-based typing. The prospective study material was composed of cDNA or gDNA derived from T cells, B-cell-depleted T cells, or PBMCs. Samples came from the ongoing ImmuneRACE study (first 160 participants) plus 1,254 subjects from 6 global collaborators. Subjects who had been exposed to COVID-19, were actively infected with it, or had recovered from it provided the deeply sampled blood TCRbeta repertoires that made up the dataset. The repertoires were made available in a free public database intended to serve as a resource for research on the immune response to SARS-CoV-2.

Participants in the prospective study were enrolled through a virtual design, were aged about 18 to 90 years, and lived in about 25 United States geographic areas. To assign participants to cohorts, the prospective study relied on clinical history that participants themselves reported in a screening survey and a study questionnaire. A participant counted as exposed if, within 2 weeks of entering the study, that participant had been in contact with someone who had a PCR-confirmed or clinician-diagnosed COVID-19 case. Each participant in the prospective study had whole blood, serum and a nasopharyngeal or oropharyngeal swab collected by mobile phlebotomists. Prospective study participants could optionally give additional blood draws and questionnaires over a roughly 2-month period. Before DNA extraction, blood samples from the prospective study were shipped at room temperature or frozen. The CDR3, cysteine through phenylalanine, is 13 amino acids long. Solely the CDR3 DNA is kept, with 39 bases framed from the first base. The germline V gene (reference sequence) sets CDR1 to MNHNY and CDR2 to SVGAGI. Trimming takes 5 bases from V and 6 bases from J, and the germline ends sit 11 bases apart.

Overall study results and their limits: How much clinical and demographic metadata was included differed by source and by participant, and the metadata was provided uncurated.

The immunoSEQ Assay, a bias-controlled multiplex PCR, was used to amplify TCRbeta CDR3 regions from genomic DNA. Per the source publication's procedure: The number of nucleated cells in each sample was estimated from the amplification of reference gene primers within the assay. To quantify the absolute abundance of each unique TCRbeta CDR3 rearrangement, sequence reads were collapsed and filtered. For each sample, productive Simpson clonality was calculated by taking the square root of Simpson's diversity index across productive rearrangements. The clones in this table, taken by TCRdb from immuneACCESS, are in-frame only. Not every clone is retained; where verified, under half of the shortfall comes from an unresolved V gene, and the cause of the rest is unknown. From that table come the V and J calls and clone size; the DNA was used to work out D and trimming. The sample table contains 250,000 or so clones; only one count was recorded for 80% to 95% of them. Roughly 2.8% of the sample is held by the ten biggest clonotypes.

The TCR originated in a man aged 40-49 years who had been exposed to COVID-19. The sequenced sample consisted of PBMCs or T cells enriched from blood (not recorded which). The V and J segments used are TRBV6-6 and TRBJ1-5; the D gene cannot be resolved reliably. The DNA sequence reads TGTGCCAGCAGTCCTAGAGCTGGTCAGCCCCAGCATTTT. Its protein is CASSPRAGQPQHF.